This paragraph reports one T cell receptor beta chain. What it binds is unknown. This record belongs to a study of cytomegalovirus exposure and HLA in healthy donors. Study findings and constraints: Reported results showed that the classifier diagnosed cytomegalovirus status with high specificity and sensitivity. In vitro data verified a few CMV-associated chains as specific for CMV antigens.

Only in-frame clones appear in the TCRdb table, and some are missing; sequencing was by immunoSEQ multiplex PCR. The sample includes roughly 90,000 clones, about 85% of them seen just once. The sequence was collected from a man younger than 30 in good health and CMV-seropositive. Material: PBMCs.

CDR3: CASSIGYRGRDTEAFF. The CDR3 nucleotides are TGTGCCAGTAGTATAGGTTACAGGGGCAGGGATACTGAAGCTTTCTTT. V and J are TRBV19 and TRBJ1-1, with TRBD1 matching 7 bases. Germline CDR1 reads LNHDA; CDR2 reads SQIVND (reference sequence). The CDR3 has 16 amino acids. V dropped 1 base and J dropped 5; count of bases not matched to a gene: 10.